This TCR beta chain was found in a study of blood T cell repertoires in COVID-19. Authors' data handling: It was from reference gene primer amplification that nucleated cell counts were estimated. Repertoires were generated with immunoSEQ multiplex PCR, while TCRdb's copy carries only in-frame clones and drops some. The DNA gave D and trimming, while V, J and clone size come from that table. The sample has about 110,000 clones; 70% to 90% are singletons. The germline V gene has CDR1 SGHDT and CDR2 YYEEEE. The length of the CDR3 is 15 residues. The V and J ends lost 2 bases and 1 base respectively, with 13 bases between them.

What was sequenced was peripheral blood. The V gene is TRBV5-6, the J gene TRBJ2-7, with D perhaps TRBD2 (6 bases). The source is a woman aged 45-59 years with acute or convalescent COVID-19. This chain's CDR3 is CASSFGSPVSYEQYF. The CDR3 DNA reads as TGTGCCAGCAGCTTCGGGAGCCCGGTTTCCTACGAGCAGTACTTC.